This T cell receptor (beta chain) is from a study of OX40 agonist ivuxolimab in advanced cancers. General study results and limits: CD8+ T cells (on average) carried more expanded clones than CD4+ T cells.

The repertoire was sequenced with immunoSEQ multiplex PCR; TCRdb's copy has only in-frame clones and lacks some. The sample lists about 54,000 clones, more than 85% occurring once. The length of the CDR3 is 16 residues. CDR1 is KGHSH, CDR2 LQKENI, per germline. Trimming took off 1 base at V and 2 bases at J, with 13 bases between the two ends. Details on this clone: Its antigen remains unidentified.

Sample: CD4+ or CD8+ T cells sorted from blood, taken in a trial of the OX40 agonist ivuxolimab. This chain uses TRBV18 with TRBJ2-3; D tentatively fits TRBD1 or TRBD2 (5 bases each). The TCR sequence derives from an adult with an advanced solid tumor such as melanoma, head and neck, liver or kidney cancer. The CDR3: CASSPLTTGATDTQYF. The CDR3 nucleotides are TGTGCCAGCTCACCACTAACCACCGGGGCCACAGATACGCAGTATTTT.